Listed here are 18 T cell receptor beta chains from one sample, sequenced in a study of T cells expressing NK-cell markers. From its re-call of the 5' RACE reads, TCRdb lists each CDR3 protein once, without DNA. The sample shows around 550,000 distinct CDR3 sequences, and approximately 3.6% sits with its ten largest clones. Sequenced material: blood T cells: a sorted CD56 or NKG2C T cell subset, CD4+ or CD8+ T cells, or bulk PBMC T cells (not recorded which). Every receptor here comes from a man between 18 and 35 years old in good health.

The CDR3 loop is CASSPQTGTGMYNEQFF. The V call is TRBV7-9, the J call TRBJ2-1; absent DNA, TCRdb's TRBD1 call cannot be checked. Germline-derived CDR1 and CDR2 are SEHNR and FQNEAQ (reference sequence). The CDR3 is 17 residues long. The entire variable domain, with the rest obtained from reference TRBV7-9 and TRBJ2-1, is as follows: DTGVSQNPRHKITKRGQNVTFRCDPISEHNRLYWYRQTLGQGPEFLTYFQNEAQLEKSRLLSDRFSAERPKGSFSTLEIQRTEQGDSAMYLCASSPQTGTGMYNEQFFGPGTRLTVL.

This CDR3 reads CASSYGTGSETQYF. The chain uses TRBV6-5 and TRBJ2-5; without DNA, the TCRdb call of TRBD1 cannot be checked. Germline lookup yields CDR1 MNHEY and CDR2 SVGAGI. The CDR3 runs 14 residues.

This chain links TRBV7-8 with TRBJ1-1. The CDR3 extends over 11 amino acids. Germline V lookup: CDR1 SGHVS, CDR2 FQNEAQ. The CDR3 is CASSSLRRAFF.

The genes are TRBV6-1 and TRBJ1-2; TCRdb proposes TRBD1, but this gene call is untestable without DNA. The CDR3 has 13 amino acids. The V gene's germline CDR1 is MNHNS and CDR2 SASEGT. CDR3: CASSPRGHHGYTF.

This chain connects TRBV7-2 to TRBJ2-3; TCRdb's D gene call, TRBD2, goes unchecked for lack of DNA. The germline gives CDR1 SGHTA, CDR2 FQGNSA. The CDR3 length is 16 residues. The CDR3 is CASSPRTSGRTDTQYF.

This chain uses TRBV11-2 with TRBJ2-1. Germline-derived CDR1 and CDR2 are SGHAT and FQNNGV. CDR3 size: 17 residues. The CDR3 here is CASSFSFAGGSYNEQFF.

This sequence joins TRBV24-1 and TRBJ2-5; there is no DNA to check the TCRdb D call of TRBD2. Germline CDR1 reads KGHDR; CDR2 reads SFDVKD. CDR3 length equals 13 residues. The CDR3 loop is CATTPLDGGPQYF.

The chain has TRBV12-3 or TRBV12-4 and TRBJ2-2. The CDR3 is made up of 14 amino acids. CDR3 loop: CASSDPPITGELFF.

This chain's CDR3 is CASSVDREPGEQYF. The chain links TRBV12-3 or TRBV12-4 to TRBJ2-7; TCRdb gives TRBD1 as the D gene, but with no DNA this cannot be confirmed. The length of the CDR3 is 14 residues.

The chain recombines TRBV5-1 with TRBJ2-1. Germline V gene lookup returns CDR1 SGHRS and CDR2 YFSETQ. The CDR3 is 14 amino acids. This CDR3 is CASSGVNWSNEQFF.

The CDR3 sequence is CASSRQGGSISNQPQHF. The rearrangement uses TRBV7-9 and TRBJ1-5; TCRdb's D call, TRBD1, is unchecked because there is no DNA. From germline, CDR1 is SEHNR and CDR2 FQNEAQ (reference sequence). The CDR3 is made up of 17 amino acids.

V is TRBV29-1 and J is TRBJ2-5; lacking DNA, the TRBD1 call made by TCRdb goes unchecked. This CDR3 comprises 15 residues. Germline V CDR1 and CDR2: SQVTM, ANQGSEA. This chain's CDR3 is CSVTGDRGRGETQYF.

This rearrangement joins TRBV11-2 to TRBJ2-7; TCRdb indicates TRBD2, and absent DNA this call remains unverified. The germline CDR1 and CDR2 sequences are SGHAT and FQNNGV. The length of the CDR3 is 13 residues. CDR3 residues: CASSGLAGVEQYF.

The J gene is TRBJ2-5, the V gene TRBV7-8; TCRdb gives TRBD2 as the D gene, but with no DNA this cannot be confirmed. Germline V gene lookup returns CDR1 SGHVS and CDR2 FQNEAQ. The CDR3 sequence is 19 residues long. The CDR3: CASIKWSLAGASREETQYF.

The chain combines TRBV12-3 or TRBV12-4 with TRBJ2-3. CDR3 size: 16 residues. CDR3 protein: CASSLAGLASTDTQYF.

The chain employs TRBV5-6 and TRBJ1-2; TCRdb gives TRBD1 as the D gene, but with no DNA this cannot be confirmed. Looked up from germline, CDR1 is SGHDT and CDR2 is YYEEEE. This CDR3 spans 14 amino acids. CDR3 region: CASSDSTGRSGYTF.

This chain uses TRBV4-1 with TRBJ2-2; TCRdb calls TRBD1, which cannot be checked without DNA. Per germline, CDR1 MGHRA and CDR2 YSYEKL. This CDR3 is built from 14 residues. CDR3 region: CASSQGRQNGELFF.

The chain has TRBV4-3 and TRBJ1-3. The CDR3 spans 18 residues. Per germline, CDR1 LGHNA and CDR2 YSLEER. The CDR3 loop reads CASSQDCAGPSSGNTIYF.